Each of the 5 T cell receptor beta chains below was sequenced from the same sample in a study of blood T cell repertoires in COVID-19. The protocol was immunoSEQ multiplex PCR, while the TCRdb copy is restricted to in-frame clones and leaves out a portion. The sample records roughly 250,000 clones, 70% to 90% being singletons. The sequencing input was PBMCs or T cells enriched from blood (not recorded which). These receptors were obtained from a woman aged 50 to 60 who had recovered from COVID-19.

J is TRBJ2-3 and V is TRBV5-6; D ambiguous. V lost 4 bases and J 4 bases, leaving 19 bases between the germline ends. This CDR3 region has 16 residues. The germline gives CDR1 SGHDT, CDR2 YYEEEE. The CDR3 sequence: CASSPQDLEESDTQYF. CDR3 bases: TGTGCCAGCAGCCCCCAGGATCTCGAAGAGTCAGATACGCAGTATTTT.

The gene calls are TRBV19 and TRBJ2-7; D might be TRBD1 (5 bases). The CDR3 covers 14 residues. Germline assignment: CDR1 LNHDA and CDR2 SQIVND (reference sequence). V lost 7 bases to trimming and J lost 1 base, with 14 bases between them. The CDR3: CASKDFDRSYEQYF. CDR3 coding DNA: TGTGCCAGTAAGGATTTCGACAGATCCTACGAGCAGTACTTC.

The chain joins TRBV5-1 to TRBJ1-1; no firm D call. This CDR3 comprises 12 residues. The germline V gene has CDR1 SGHRS and CDR2 YFSETQ. Between the trimmed V and J ends, which lost 3 bases and 7 bases, there was a span of 10 bases. The CDR3 spells CASSSGEIEAFF. In nucleotides, the CDR3 is TGCGCCAGCAGCTCGGGAGAAATTGAAGCTTTCTTT.

The gene calls are TRBV5-4 and TRBJ2-7; 8 nucleotides align to TRBD1. The CDR3 length is 13 residues. Looked up from germline, CDR1 is SGHNT and CDR2 is YYREEE (reference sequence). J gave up 5 bases and V 4 bases, and 5 bases lay outside the gene matches. The CDR3 is CASSATGVHEQYF. CDR3 sequence (DNA): TGTGCCAGCAGCGCGACAGGGGTCCACGAGCAGTACTTC.

The gene calls are TRBV15 and TRBJ2-7; perhaps TRBD1 as D (5 bases). V was trimmed by 1 base and J by 3 bases, leaving 10 bases between them. Germline CDR1 reads LNHNV; CDR2 reads YYDKDF (reference sequence). CDR3 length equals 14 residues. The CDR3: CATSRARTIYEQYF. The CDR3, as DNA: TGTGCCACCAGCAGAGCCCGGACAATCTACGAGCAGTACTTC.